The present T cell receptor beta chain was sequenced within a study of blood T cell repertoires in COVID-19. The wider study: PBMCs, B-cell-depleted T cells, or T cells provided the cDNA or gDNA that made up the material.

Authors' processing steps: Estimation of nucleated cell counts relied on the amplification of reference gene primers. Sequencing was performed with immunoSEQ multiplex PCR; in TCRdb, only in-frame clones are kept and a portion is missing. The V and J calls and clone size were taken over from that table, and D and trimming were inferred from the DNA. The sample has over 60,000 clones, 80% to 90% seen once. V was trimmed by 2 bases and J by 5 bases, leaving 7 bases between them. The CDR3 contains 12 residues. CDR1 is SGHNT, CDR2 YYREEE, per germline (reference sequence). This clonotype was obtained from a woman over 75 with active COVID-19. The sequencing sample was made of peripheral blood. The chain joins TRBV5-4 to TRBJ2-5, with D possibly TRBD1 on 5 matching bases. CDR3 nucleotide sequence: TGTGCCAGCAGCTTCCACAGGGAGACCCAGTACTTC. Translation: CASSFHRETQYF. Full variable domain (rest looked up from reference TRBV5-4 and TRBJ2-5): ETGVTQSPTHLIKTRGQQVTLRCSSQSGHNTVSWYQQALGQGPQFIFQYYREEENGRGNFPPRFSGLQFPNYSSELNVNALELDDSALYLCASSFHRETQYFGPGTRLLVL.